This paragraph covers one TCR beta chain sequence. What it recognizes is unknown. These data originate in a study of cytomegalovirus exposure and HLA in healthy donors. Whole-study findings and limits: As a later analysis revealed, most CMV-associated TCR beta chains appeared HLA-restricted. Across HLA loci, a later analysis found differing TCR association rates, with DRB1 most and HLA-C fewest. Segments of the TCR beta V type were, in most cases, productive about 90% or about 30% of the time in an earlier analysis. According to the study, roughly 180 TCR beta chains were cytomegalovirus-associated.

V was pared by 3 bases and J by 3 bases, with 14 bases between. The CDR3 extends over 14 amino acids. The germline V gene encodes CDR1 SQVTM and CDR2 ANQGSEA. The PCR had 60 Vbeta and 13 Jbeta primers. Assay used: immunoSEQ multiplex PCR; TCRdb lists only in-frame clones, some missing. The table has 110,000 or so clones, 70% to 80% seen once. The genes are TRBV29-1 and TRBJ1-2; unclear D gene. This sequence was found in a woman aged 40 to 55 in good health and CMV-seropositive. Material for sequencing was PBMCs. CDR3 nucleotide sequence: TGCAGCGTTGATAGAGCGGGCGAGGACTATGGCTACACCTTC. It translates to CSVDRAGEDYGYTF. Full variable domain (remainder filled in from reference TRBV29-1 and TRBJ1-2): SAVISQKPSRDICQRGTSLTIQCQVDSQVTMMFWYRQQPGQSLTLIATANQGSEATYESGFVIDKFPISRPNLTFSTLTVSNMSPEDSSIYLCSVDRAGEDYGYTFGSGTRLTVV.